These 18 T cell receptor beta chains were sequenced from one sample in a study of OX40 agonist ivuxolimab in advanced cancers. Sequencing used immunoSEQ multiplex PCR; TCRdb keeps in-frame clones, though not all of them. This sample has roughly 90,000 clones, with roughly 94% found just once. Sequencing used CD4+ or CD8+ T cells sorted from blood, obtained in a trial of the OX40 agonist ivuxolimab. The receptors shown here come from an adult with an advanced solid tumor such as melanoma, head and neck, liver or kidney cancer.

J is TRBJ2-7 and V is TRBV6-1, with 9 bases matching TRBD2. This CDR3 is 15 amino acids long. Germline V gene lookup returns CDR1 MNHNS and CDR2 SASEGT. With V trimmed by 7 bases and J by 2 bases, 9 bases remained unmatched. The chain's CDR3 is CASTEIAGGAYEQYF. CDR3 DNA sequence: TGTGCCAGCACGGAGATCGCGGGAGGGGCCTACGAGCAGTACTTC.

The DNA for the CDR3 is TGTGCCAGCAGAGCGGCCACCCCCACAGATACGCAGTATTTT. This gives the protein CASRAATPTDTQYF. The rearrangement uses TRBV5-4 and TRBJ2-3; D is perhaps TRBD2 (5 bases). Trimming removed 5 bases from V and 2 bases from J, with 12 bases in between. Per the germline V gene, CDR1 is SGHNT and CDR2 is YYREEE (reference sequence). This CDR3 has 14 amino acids.

V gene TRBV10-3 combines with J gene TRBJ2-1, with TRBD2 matching over 11 bases. V lost 7 bases to trimming and J lost 10 bases; unmatched junction nucleotides: 3. The V gene's germline CDR1 is ENHRY and CDR2 SYGVKD. The CDR3 length is 12 residues. This chain's CDR3 is CAIMRTSGEQFF. In DNA, the CDR3 is TGTGCCATCATGAGGACTAGCGGGGAGCAGTTCTTC.

The chain links TRBV5-5 to TRBJ2-7; no definite D call. This CDR3 is 13 amino acids long. V dropped 2 bases and J dropped 2 bases, with 8 bases sitting between them. Germline loops: CDR1 SGHKS, CDR2 YYEKEE (reference sequence). The CDR3 DNA reads as TGTGCCAGCAGCTTATGGGGAACCTACGAGCAGTACTTC. As protein: CASSLWGTYEQYF.

The rearrangement links TRBV7-2 to TRBJ2-7; a weak D match, TRBD2 (5 bases). CDR1 is SGHTA and CDR2 is FQGNSA in the germline V gene. Between the trimmed V and J ends, which lost 1 base and 2 bases, there was a span of 9 bases. The CDR3 totals 14 residues. DNA for the CDR3: TGTGCCAGCAGCTTAGAACTAGGAGCCTACGAGCAGTACTTC. It is translated as CASSLELGAYEQYF.

This CDR3 reads CASSLGLAGGPGEQFF. In DNA, the CDR3 is TGTGCCAGCAGCTTAGGACTAGCGGGAGGGCCGGGTGAGCAGTTCTTC. The V call is TRBV7-6, the J call TRBJ2-1; 14 positions agree with TRBD2. CDR3 length: 16 amino acids. Germline trimming cut 1 base from V and 9 bases from J; bases unmatched to any gene: 5. Germline lookup yields CDR1 SGHVS and CDR2 FNYEAQ.

The chain carries TRBV11-2 and TRBJ2-6; no firm D call. Trimming removed 3 bases at V and 1 base at J, with 10 bases between. Per the germline V gene, CDR1 is SGHAT and CDR2 is FQNNGV. This CDR3 is built from 16 residues. CDR3 in amino acids: CASSFLRSSGANVLTF. CDR3 coding DNA: TGTGCCAGCAGCTTTTTAAGGTCTTCTGGGGCCAACGTCCTGACTTTC.

This chain links TRBV6-6 with TRBJ1-5, with D uncertain. Germline-derived CDR1 and CDR2 are MNHNY and SVGAGI (reference sequence). Trimming cost V 1 base and J 0 bases, with 4 bases left between them. The CDR3 loop spans 14 amino acids. The CDR3 region has the DNA TGTGCCAGCAGTTACTATGATAGCAATCAGCCCCAGCATTTT. Protein product: CASSYYDSNQPQHF.

In this sample, this clone turned up once. This rearrangement joins TRBV19 to TRBJ2-7; 15 positions match TRBD2. This CDR3 has 16 amino acids. Germline loops: CDR1 LNHDA, CDR2 SQIVND (reference sequence). V was pared by 3 bases and J by 4 bases, with 4 bases of the junction left unmatched. The DNA of the CDR3 is TGTGCCAGTAGTATCGGGACTAGCGGGGGGACGTACGAGCAGTACTTC. The encoded protein is CASSIGTSGGTYEQYF.

The chain links TRBV19 to TRBJ2-7, with D perhaps TRBD1 (6 bases). V gave up 5 bases and J gave up 0 bases, with 11 bases separating them. Germline values: CDR1 LNHDA, CDR2 SQIVND (reference sequence). The CDR3 loop spans 14 amino acids. The CDR3 sequence is CASSQWGLSYEQYF. The CDR3 bases are TGTGCCAGTAGTCAGTGGGGGCTCTCCTACGAGCAGTACTTC.

This clone came up a few times. The chain couples TRBV13 to TRBJ2-7; 7 nucleotides match TRBD1. With 5 bases clipped from V and 2 bases from J, the junction kept 9 bases outside the gene matches. The V gene's germline CDR1 is PRHDT and CDR2 FYEKMQ (reference sequence). The CDR3 is 15 amino acids. The CDR3: CASSGRRTGTYEQYF. The DNA of the CDR3 is TGTGCCAGCAGCGGACGGAGGACAGGAACCTACGAGCAGTACTTC.

V usage is TRBV27 and J usage is TRBJ2-2; the D is unclear. V shed 3 bases and J shed 6 bases, with 11 bases lying between them. Per germline, CDR1 MNHEY and CDR2 SMNVEV (reference sequence). The CDR3 covers 14 residues. CDR3 sequence: CASSLGAWAGELFF. In DNA form, the CDR3 reads TGTGCCAGCAGTTTGGGCGCCTGGGCCGGGGAGCTGTTTTTT.

The CDR3 DNA reads as TGTGCCAGCAGCAAATACAGAGAAGGCACAGATACGCAGTATTTT. Amino acid sequence: CASSKYREGTDTQYF. V is TRBV5-6 and J is TRBJ2-3; D is unclear. The CDR3 extends over 15 amino acids. Trimming cost V 4 bases and J 1 base, with 13 bases left between them. Looked up from germline, CDR1 is SGHDT and CDR2 is YYEEEE.

CDR3 coding DNA: TGTGCCAGCAGCCCAAGGCAAGGAGGGGCCCTAACCTACAATGAGCAGTTCTTC. This translates into CASSPRQGGALTYNEQFF. V gene TRBV9 combines with J gene TRBJ2-1, with D possibly TRBD2 on 6 matching bases. The germline gives CDR1 SGDLS, CDR2 YYNGEE. Trimming removed 4 bases at V and 2 bases at J, with 22 bases between. This CDR3 is built from 18 residues. The variable domain in full, with the rest retrieved from reference TRBV9 and TRBJ2-1, is DSGVTQTPKHLITATGQRVTLRCSPRSGDLSVYWYQQSLDQGLQFLIQYYNGEERAKGNILERFSAQQFPDLHSELNLSSLELGDSALYFCASSPRQGGALTYNEQFFGPGTRLTVL.

V is TRBV5-5 and J is TRBJ2-1, with 7 bases fitting TRBD2. The CDR3 sequence is 14 residues long. The trim removed 7 bases at V and 7 bases at J, leaving 11 bases unmatched. Germline lookup yields CDR1 SGHKS and CDR2 YYEKEE (reference sequence). The CDR3 sequence is CASASALALNEQFF. The DNA for the CDR3 is TGTGCCAGCGCAAGTGCACTAGCGTTAAATGAGCAGTTCTTC. Combining the CDR3 with reference TRBV5-5 and TRBJ2-1 gives the whole variable domain DAGVTQSPTHLIKTRGQQVTLRCSPISGHKSVSWYQQVLGQGPQFIFQYYEKEERGRGNFPDRFSARQFPNYSSELNVNALLLGDSALYLCASASALALNEQFFGPGTRLTVL.

This clone is a singleton in its sample. V and J are TRBV4-3 and TRBJ2-2, with D uncertain. The CDR3 is made up of 15 amino acids. Germline CDR1 reads LGHNA; CDR2 reads YSLEER. Trimming removed 4 bases from V and 6 bases from J, with 15 bases in between. The CDR3 reads CASSPERARAGELFF. The CDR3 DNA sequence: TGCGCCAGCAGCCCCGAAAGGGCAAGAGCCGGGGAGCTGTTTTTT.

This clone appeared a single time. The DNA for the CDR3 is TGTGCCAGCAGTGATACGGGGTTGGGCACTGAAGCTTTCTTT. It translates to CASSDTGLGTEAFF. The chain combines TRBV25-1 with TRBJ1-1; D uncertain. This CDR3 comprises 14 residues. Germline V gene lookup returns CDR1 MGHDK and CDR2 SYGVNS. V was shortened by 3 bases and J by 4 bases, with 12 bases between the two germline ends.

The rearrangement links TRBV9 to TRBJ1-2; TRBD1 agrees at 8 bases. Germline V gives CDR1 SGDLS, CDR2 YYNGEE. The V gene end was trimmed by 3 bases and the J gene end by 4 bases; junction bases not matched to a gene: 8. The CDR3 has 15 amino acids. CDR3 loop: CASSARLQGGYGYTF. CDR3 nucleotide sequence: TGTGCCAGCAGCGCGAGGCTACAGGGGGGCTATGGCTACACCTTC.